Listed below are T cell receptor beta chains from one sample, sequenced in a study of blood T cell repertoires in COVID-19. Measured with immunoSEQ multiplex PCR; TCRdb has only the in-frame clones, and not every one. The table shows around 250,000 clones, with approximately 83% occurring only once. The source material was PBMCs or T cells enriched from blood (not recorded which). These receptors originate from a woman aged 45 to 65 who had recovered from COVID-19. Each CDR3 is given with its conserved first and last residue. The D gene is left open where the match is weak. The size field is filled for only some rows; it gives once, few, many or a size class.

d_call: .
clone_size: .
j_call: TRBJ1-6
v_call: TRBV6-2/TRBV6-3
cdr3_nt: TGTGCCAGCAGTTACGGCGGGTCACCCCTCCACTTT
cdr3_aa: CASSYGGSPLHF

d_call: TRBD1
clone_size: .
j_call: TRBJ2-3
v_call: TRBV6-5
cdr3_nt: TGTGCCAGCAGCCCAGGACAGGGGGCGCAATTGGTGGGTTTT
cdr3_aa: CASSPGQGAQLVGF

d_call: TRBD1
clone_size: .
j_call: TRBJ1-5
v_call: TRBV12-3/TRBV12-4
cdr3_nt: TGTGCCAGCAGAAAGGACAGGAATCAGCCCCAGCATTTT
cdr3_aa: CASRKDRNQPQHF

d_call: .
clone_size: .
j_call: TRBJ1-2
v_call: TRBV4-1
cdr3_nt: TGCGCCAGCAGCCAAGTCCCCCAGGGGTTCGACTATGGCTACACCTTC
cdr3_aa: CASSQVPQGFDYGYTF

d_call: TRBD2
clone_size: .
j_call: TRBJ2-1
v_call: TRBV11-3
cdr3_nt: TGTGCCAGCAGCAATCAAGCGCCGGGGACTAGGTCTAATGAGCAGTTCTTC
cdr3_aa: CASSNQAPGTRSNEQFF

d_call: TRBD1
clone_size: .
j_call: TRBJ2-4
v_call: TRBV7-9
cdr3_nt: TGTGCCAGCAGCTTAGGAGGGGTCGACAGGGACATTCAGTACTTC
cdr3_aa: CASSLGGVDRDIQYF

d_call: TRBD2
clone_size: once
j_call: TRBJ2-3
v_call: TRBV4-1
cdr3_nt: TGCGCCAGCAGCCCCGGACTAGCGGCCCGAAGCACAGATACGCAGTATTTT
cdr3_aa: CASSPGLAARSTDTQYF

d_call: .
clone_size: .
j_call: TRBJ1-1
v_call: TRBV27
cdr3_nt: TGTGCCAGCAGTGGAGGGGTGAACACTGAAGCTTTCTTT
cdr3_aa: CASSGGVNTEAFF

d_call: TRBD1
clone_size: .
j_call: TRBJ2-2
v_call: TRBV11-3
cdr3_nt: TGTGCCAGCAGCCAAGCAGGGGGTTTCACCGGGGAGCTGTTTTTT
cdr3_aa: CASSQAGGFTGELFF

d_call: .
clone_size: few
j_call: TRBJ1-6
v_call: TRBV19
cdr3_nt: TGTGCCAGTAGTATAGAGGACCCGGGGAATTCACCCCTCCACTTT
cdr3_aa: CASSIEDPGNSPLHF

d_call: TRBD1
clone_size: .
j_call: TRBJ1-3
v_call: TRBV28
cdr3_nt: TGTGCCAGCAGTCCTCAGACAGGGCCAGGAAACACCATATATTTT
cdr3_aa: CASSPQTGPGNTIYF

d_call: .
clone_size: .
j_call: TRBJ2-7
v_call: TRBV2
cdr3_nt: TGTGCCAGCAGTGGGGGGCAGGGCCGGTACGAGCAGTACTTC
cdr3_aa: CASSGGQGRYEQYF

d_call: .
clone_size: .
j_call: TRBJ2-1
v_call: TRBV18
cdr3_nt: TGTGCCAGCTCGTCCCTGGGGGGTCTGGGCTACAATGAGCAGTTCTTC
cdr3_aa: CASSSLGGLGYNEQFF

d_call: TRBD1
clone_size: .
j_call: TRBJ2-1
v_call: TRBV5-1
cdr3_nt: TGCGCCAGCAGCTTGGGACAGGGTTTTTCAAATGAGCAGTTCTTC
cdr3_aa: CASSLGQGFSNEQFF

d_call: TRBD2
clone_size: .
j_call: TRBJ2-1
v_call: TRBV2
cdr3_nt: TGTGCCAGTTACGGCCCTAGCGGCCACTACAATGAGCAGTTCTTC
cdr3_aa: CASYGPSGHYNEQFF